This entry is about one T cell receptor (beta chain). The antigen remains undetermined. This sample is part of a study of cytomegalovirus exposure and HLA in healthy donors. Overall study context: Previous work identified 95 million to 140 million unique TCR beta sequences from 200 million or so T cells. General study points: Later analysis suggested links between common viral pathogens and several top significant clusters.

The PCR contained 60 Vbeta and 13 Jbeta primers. TCRdb's copy holds only in-frame clones and misses some; the assay was immunoSEQ multiplex PCR. In the table there are approximately 150,000 clones, 65% to 85% of which are singletons. This CDR3 is 15 amino acids long. Germline loops: CDR1 SGHTA, CDR2 FQGTGA. V was clipped by 3 bases and J by 9 bases; unmatched bases: 9. The V call is TRBV7-3, the J call TRBJ2-1; TRBD2 aligns across 9 bases. The TCR originated in a woman aged 25 to 39 in good health and CMV-seropositive. Sample: PBMCs. CDR3 protein: CASSFRGGGAFEQFF. CDR3 DNA sequence: TGTGCCAGCAGCTTTAGGGGCGGGGGGGCCTTTGAGCAGTTCTTC.